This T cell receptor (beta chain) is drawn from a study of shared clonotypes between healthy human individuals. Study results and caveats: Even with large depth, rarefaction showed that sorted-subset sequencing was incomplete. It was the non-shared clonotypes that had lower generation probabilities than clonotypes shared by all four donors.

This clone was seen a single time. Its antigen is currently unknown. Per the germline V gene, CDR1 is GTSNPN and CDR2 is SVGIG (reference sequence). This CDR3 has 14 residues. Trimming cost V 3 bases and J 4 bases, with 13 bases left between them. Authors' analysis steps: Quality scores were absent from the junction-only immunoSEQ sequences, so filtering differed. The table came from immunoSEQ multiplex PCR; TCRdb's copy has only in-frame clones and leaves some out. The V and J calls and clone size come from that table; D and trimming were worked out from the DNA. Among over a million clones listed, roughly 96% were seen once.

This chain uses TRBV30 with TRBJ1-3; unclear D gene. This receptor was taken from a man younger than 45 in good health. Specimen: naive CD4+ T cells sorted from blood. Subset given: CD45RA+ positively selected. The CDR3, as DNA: TGTGCCTGGAGCCCGAGGCGAACAGGAAACACCATATATTTT. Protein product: CAWSPRRTGNTIYF.